This T cell receptor beta chain was profiled in a study of T cell repertoires in cytomegalovirus infection. MiXCR was run by TCRdb on the reads, yielding one entry per CDR3 protein. The data show 500,000 or so distinct CDR3 sequences, with 16% seen just once and roughly a quarter held by the top ten. This clonotype occurred a few times. Sequencing was carried out using CD8+ T cells from PBMCs. This receptor was obtained from a human donor in good health (CMV status not recorded). Some clones in this sample may be carry-over from other donors' samples.

DNA for the CDR3: TGCGCCAGCAGCCCGCGTGCCGGGACGGAGACCCAGTACTTC. It translates to CASSPRAGTETQYF. The V gene is TRBV5-1, the J gene TRBJ2-5; the D gene could be TRBD1 or TRBD2 (5 bases each). V lost 4 bases to trimming and J lost 5 bases, with 15 bases between them. This CDR3 is 14 amino acids long. The germline V gene encodes CDR1 SGHRS and CDR2 YFSETQ.